A single sample is the source of the 8 T cell receptor beta chains below, sequenced in a study of graft-versus-host responses after intestinal transplantation. Their antigens are not known. Assay used: immunoSEQ multiplex PCR; TCRdb lists only in-frame clones, some missing. Of about 71,000 clones listed, 90% to 95% are singletons. The sample was unstimulated CD8+ T cells sorted from spleen or lymph node cells, taken before intestinal transplant. The receptors shown here come from a human donor who received an intestinal transplant.

This sequence joins TRBV5-1 and TRBJ2-7; D unresolved. Trimming stripped 2 bases from V and 6 bases from J, with 15 bases between. The CDR3 extends over 14 amino acids. CDR1 and CDR2 (germline): SGHRS, YFSETQ. In DNA, the CDR3 is TGCGCCAGCAGCTTTGGGCAGTCCCCTCGCGAGCAGTACTTC. This codes for CASSFGQSPREQYF.

The chain is built from TRBV11-2 and TRBJ1-5; a possible D gene is TRBD1 (6 bases). The CDR3 consists of 15 residues. V lost 0 bases to trimming and J lost 3 bases, with 9 bases between them. In germline, CDR1 is SGHAT, CDR2 FQNNGV. CDR3 bases: TGTGCCAGCAGCTTAGATTCAGGGGTCAATCAGCCCCAGCATTTT. It encodes CASSLDSGVNQPQHF.

The gene calls are TRBV4-2 and TRBJ1-4; 8 nucleotides match TRBD1. Losses at the gene ends were 0 bases for V and 8 bases for J; bases not matched to a gene: 11. The CDR3 is 17 residues long. Per the germline V gene, CDR1 is LGHNA and CDR2 is YNFKEQ. The CDR3 bases are TGTGCCAGCAGCCAAGAACTTTCGGCAGGGGGCCGCGAAAAACTGTTTTTT. This translates into CASSQELSAGGREKLFF.

The chain couples TRBV5-8 to TRBJ2-7; 7 bases line up with TRBD2. This CDR3 contains 15 residues. V was clipped by 4 bases and J by 7 bases; unmatched bases: 14. CDR1 is SGHTS, CDR2 YDEGEE, per germline. The CDR3 loop is CASSPASGALREQYF. CDR3 bases: TGTGCCAGCAGCCCCGCCAGCGGGGCGCTGAGGGAGCAGTACTTC.

The chain has TRBV5-6 and TRBJ2-1; 11 bases match TRBD2. There are 17 residues in the CDR3. The trim removed 3 bases at V and 5 bases at J, leaving 10 bases unmatched. From germline, CDR1 is SGHDT and CDR2 YYEEEE. The CDR3: CASSWLAGGRAHNEQFF. In DNA form, the CDR3 reads TGTGCCAGCAGCTGGCTAGCGGGAGGACGGGCCCACAATGAGCAGTTCTTC.

On this clone: The same CDR3 is also encoded by other DNA sequences in this sample. Written as DNA, the CDR3 is TGTGCCAGCAGCTCAAGCTCCTACGAGCAGTACTTC. Translating it yields CASSSSSYEQYF. The chain links TRBV7-9 to TRBJ2-7, with unresolved D. Germline lookup yields CDR1 SEHNR and CDR2 FQNEAQ (reference sequence). The CDR3 loop spans 12 amino acids. The V end lost 4 bases, the J end lost 0 bases, and 4 bases lay between the germline ends.

The V call is TRBV6-5, the J call TRBJ1-2; D may be TRBD1 (5 bases). V was trimmed by 0 bases and J by 6 bases, leaving 14 bases between them. In germline, CDR1 is MNHEY, CDR2 SVGAGI. CDR3 length equals 15 residues. The CDR3 here is CASSYSISGTDGYTF. CDR3 sequence (DNA): TGTGCCAGCAGTTACTCGATATCGGGGACGGATGGCTACACCTTC.

The rearrangement joins TRBV4-2 to TRBJ2-7; possible D gene TRBD1, 6 bases. The ends were cut back, 0 bases at V and 7 bases at J, with 16 bases in the middle. The CDR3 is made up of 15 amino acids. CDR1 is LGHNA and CDR2 is YNFKEQ in the germline V gene. CDR3 DNA: TGTGCCAGCAGCCAAGATCAACAGGGTATGGTAGAGCAGTACTTC. Translated, it gives CASSQDQQGMVEQYF.